The next 5 T cell receptor beta chains were all read from a single sample in a study of blood T cells in healthy people across ages. PCR was performed a second time for 7 to 11 cycles using a sample-barcoded 5' primer and a J-beta primer mix. MiXCR was run by TCRdb on the 5' RACE reads, yielding one entry per CDR3 protein. This sample has almost 1 million distinct CDR3 sequences, with roughly 51% found just once. What was sequenced was blood. All receptors come from a woman aged 60-75 years in good health.

The rearrangement uses TRBV2 and TRBJ1-5, with 8 bases identical to TRBD1. CDR3 length: 15 amino acids. With 2 bases clipped from V and 3 bases from J, the junction kept 3 bases outside the gene matches. Germline assignment: CDR1 SNHLY and CDR2 FYNNEI. Written as DNA, the CDR3 is TGTGCCAGCAGTGAAAGGACAGGGTACAATCAGCCCCAGCATTTT. It yields the protein CASSERTGYNQPQHF.

This rearrangement joins TRBV20-1 to TRBJ1-2; D is unclear. The germline V gene has CDR1 DFQATT and CDR2 SNEGSKA (reference sequence). The CDR3 runs to 13 residues. The V end was cut by 5 bases, the J end by 4 bases, with 14 bases between. For the CDR3, the DNA is TGCAGTGCTCGGAGGGCGAACTCCTATGGCTACACCTTC. This encodes CSARRANSYGYTF.

In its sample, this clonotype was seen a few times. The chain couples TRBV12-3 or TRBV12-4 to TRBJ2-7; no definite D call. CDR3 length equals 12 residues. V lost 0 bases and J 8 bases, leaving 8 bases between the germline ends. The CDR3 spells CASSLATLKQYF. In nucleotides, the CDR3 is TGTGCCAGCAGTTTAGCGACTTTAAAGCAGTACTTC.

The gene calls are TRBV5-1 and TRBJ2-1, with 9 bases that match TRBD2. V dropped 2 bases and J dropped 5; count of bases not matched to a gene: 5. Germline V CDR1 and CDR2: SGHRS, YFSETQ. The CDR3 contains 15 residues. The CDR3 reads CASSLDSGSNNEQFF. CDR3 in DNA: TGCGCCAGCAGCTTAGATAGCGGGAGTAACAATGAGCAGTTCTTC.

The genes are TRBV29-1 and TRBJ2-3; no clear D gene. CDR3 length equals 14 residues. The ends were cut back, 4 bases at V and 0 bases at J, with 11 bases in the middle. CDR1 is SQVTM, CDR2 ANQGSEA, per germline. CDR3 sequence: CSVGVYASTDTQYF. CDR3 bases: TGCAGCGTTGGGGTGTACGCTAGCACAGATACGCAGTATTTT.